Detailed here is one TCR beta chain. The record originates from a study of control samples from healthy donors and cancer patients. Sequenced by immunoSEQ multiplex PCR; TCRdb stores in-frame clones only, minus some. The table includes some 95,000 clones, roughly 92% detected once. Germline CDR1 and CDR2: LNHDA and SQIVND (reference sequence). V lost 5 bases, J lost 8 bases, and 12 bases lay in between. The CDR3 extends over 12 amino acids. The sequenced sample consisted of blood. The chain is built from TRBV19 and TRBJ1-1; D gene unclear. The receptor comes from a human donor in good health. The donor label of this sample is uncertain. CDR3 sequence reads: CASSLRMAEAFF. Here the CDR3 DNA reads TGTGCCAGTAGTCTCCGGATGGCCGAAGCTTTCTTT.